Below are 31 T cell receptor beta chains sequenced from a single sample in a study of blood T cell repertoires in COVID-19. Only in-frame clones appear in the TCRdb table, and some are missing; sequencing was by immunoSEQ multiplex PCR. The table lists 300,000 to 500,000 clones, around 89% of them singletons. Sequenced: PBMCs or T cells enriched from blood (not recorded which). These receptors came from a woman younger than 45 with acute COVID-19.

The rearrangement joins TRBV19 to TRBJ1-6; no clear D. The V end lost 5 bases, the J end lost 7 bases, and 15 bases lay between the germline ends. The CDR3 length is 15 residues. Looked up from germline, CDR1 is LNHDA and CDR2 is SQIVND (reference sequence). The CDR3 coding sequence is TGTGCCAGTAGTCTTAATTCTCCCGGGAATTCACCCCTCCACTTT. Its protein is CASSLNSPGNSPLHF.

V is TRBV29-1 and J is TRBJ2-1; 10 nucleotides align to TRBD2. Germline V CDR1 and CDR2: SQVTM, ANQGSEA. CDR3 size: 16 residues. The V and J ends lost 4 bases and 9 bases, in that order; junction bases with no gene match: 15. The DNA of the CDR3 is TGCAGCGTTGTAGGTCTGGCTAGCGGGGGTGTCGCTGAGCAGTTCTTC. Protein: CSVVGLASGGVAEQFF.

The chain couples TRBV7-3 to TRBJ2-3; D is possibly TRBD2 (7 bases). Trimming shortened V by 3 bases and J by 4 bases, and 11 bases separated the two germline ends. Germline V lookup: CDR1 SGHTA, CDR2 FQGTGA. The CDR3 has 14 residues. CDR3 loop: CASSLGGPADTQYF. DNA for the CDR3: TGTGCCAGCAGCTTGGGGGGGCCGGCAGATACGCAGTATTTT.

The chain couples TRBV2 to TRBJ1-3, with D possibly being TRBD1 (6 bases). V was clipped by 7 bases and J by 2 bases, with 12 bases between them. Looked up from germline, CDR1 is SNHLY and CDR2 is FYNNEI. The CDR3 spans 14 residues. Here the CDR3 reads CASIRGTTGNTIYF. DNA for the CDR3: TGTGCCAGCATAAGGGGGACCACTGGAAACACCATATATTTT.

The CDR3 spells CASSVGGGSQANYGYTF. The CDR3, as DNA: TGTGCCAGCAGCGTAGGGGGAGGCAGCCAAGCTAACTATGGCTACACCTTC. The chain has TRBV9 and TRBJ1-2; D is undetermined. This CDR3 has 17 amino acids. V was shortened by 0 bases and J by 0 bases, with 15 bases between the two germline ends. Germline V gene lookup returns CDR1 SGDLS and CDR2 YYNGEE.

The chain carries TRBV7-2 and TRBJ2-2; 12 bases are shared with TRBD2. This CDR3 comprises 17 residues. V dropped 4 bases and J dropped 6; count of bases not matched to a gene: 9. Germline V gene lookup returns CDR1 SGHTA and CDR2 FQGNSA. As DNA, the CDR3 is TGTGCCAGCAGCTCGCGTTCTAGCGGGGGGGTCTCCGGGGAGCTGTTTTTT. Translated: CASSSRSSGGVSGELFF.

The CDR3 DNA reads as TGTGCCAGCAGCCCCCGGGACAGAAATAATTCACCCCTCCACTTT. Amino acid sequence: CASSPRDRNNSPLHF. The gene calls are TRBV7-8 and TRBJ1-6, with TRBD1 matching over 7 bases. The germline gives CDR1 SGHVS, CDR2 FQNEAQ. The CDR3 is 15 amino acids. Trimming took 5 bases from V and 5 from J; bases not matched to a gene: 6.

The genes are TRBV5-1 and TRBJ1-4, with 10 bases fitting TRBD1. CDR1 and CDR2 from the germline V gene are SGHRS and YFSETQ. The CDR3 runs to 18 residues. Losses at the gene ends were 0 bases for V and 8 bases for J; bases not matched to a gene: 13. The CDR3 reads CASSLAGRRGTGDEKLFF. The CDR3 nucleotides read TGCGCCAGCAGCTTGGCTGGCAGAAGGGGGACAGGGGACGAAAAACTGTTTTTT.

This chain uses TRBV19 with TRBJ2-7; TRBD2 matches at 9 bases. The germline gives CDR1 LNHDA, CDR2 SQIVND (reference sequence). V was clipped by 6 bases and J by 6 bases; unmatched bases: 15. This CDR3 is 16 amino acids long. The CDR3: CASSTGSGGPGGEQYF. DNA of the CDR3: TGTGCCAGTAGCACCGGCAGCGGGGGGCCGGGCGGCGAGCAGTACTTC.

This rearrangement joins TRBV5-6 to TRBJ2-3; possible D gene TRBD2, 6 bases. V was cut by 3 bases and J by 4 bases, with 9 bases left in between. The germline V gene encodes CDR1 SGHDT and CDR2 YYEEEE. The CDR3 length is 13 residues. Here the CDR3 DNA reads TGTGCCAGCAGCTCGACTAGTTCAGATACGCAGTATTTT. Its translation is CASSSTSSDTQYF.

About this clone itself: Other DNA sequences in this specimen translate into the identical CDR3. The chain employs TRBV18 and TRBJ2-3; TRBD2 agrees at 7 bases. The germline CDR1 and CDR2 sequences are KGHSH and LQKENI. The V gene end was trimmed by 2 bases and the J gene end by 1 base; junction bases not matched to a gene: 0. The CDR3 is made up of 14 amino acids. The CDR3: CASSPGGGTDTQYF. The CDR3 DNA follows: TGTGCCAGCTCACCAGGGGGGGGCACAGATACGCAGTATTTT. The full variable domain, in which reference TRBV18 and TRBJ2-3 provide the parts outside the CDR3, is NAGVMQNPRHLVRRRGQEARLRCSPMKGHSHVYWYRQLPEEGLKFMVYLQKENIIDESGMPKERFSAEFPKEGPSILRIQQVVRGDSAAYFCASSPGGGTDTQYFGPGTRLTVL.

The chain couples TRBV5-4 to TRBJ2-3, with 8 bases that match TRBD1. J was trimmed by 0 bases and V by 4 bases; bases with no gene match: 7. CDR3 size: 16 residues. Germline V lookup: CDR1 SGHNT, CDR2 YYREEE (reference sequence). The CDR3 DNA follows: TGTGCCAGCAGCAGTGACAGGGGTCGTAGCACAGATACGCAGTATTTT. It yields the protein CASSSDRGRSTDTQYF.

This chain uses TRBV27 with TRBJ1-5; D is undetermined. Germline CDR1 is MNHEY and CDR2 is SMNVEV (reference sequence). Trimming shortened V by 3 bases and J by 4 bases, and 4 bases separated the two germline ends. CDR3 length: 12 residues. CDR3 protein: CASSFPNQPQHF. CDR3 DNA sequence: TGTGCCAGCAGTTTCCCTAATCAGCCCCAGCATTTT.

This chain connects TRBV27 to TRBJ1-1, with a weak D call TRBD1 (6 bases). The ends were cut back, 6 bases at V and 0 bases at J, with 11 bases in the middle. The CDR3 extends over 14 amino acids. CDR1 is MNHEY and CDR2 is SMNVEV in the germline V gene (reference sequence). In DNA form, the CDR3 reads TGTGCCAGCAGCAGTACAGGGCTGAACACTGAAGCTTTCTTT. As protein: CASSSTGLNTEAFF.

This clone was seen only once. This same CDR3 is encoded by further DNA sequences in the sample. This rearrangement joins TRBV5-1 to TRBJ1-2, with D unclear. V lost 2 bases and J 2 bases, leaving 10 bases between the germline ends. CDR3 length equals 14 residues. Germline CDR1 is SGHRS and CDR2 is YFSETQ. The CDR3 DNA reads TGCGCCAGCAGCTTAGGAGGTTCAAACTATGGCTACACCTTC. Translating gives CASSLGGSNYGYTF. Full variable domain (remainder filled in from reference TRBV5-1 and TRBJ1-2): KAGVTQTPRYLIKTRGQQVTLSCSPISGHRSVSWYQQTPGQGLQFLFEYFSETQRNKGNFPGRFSGRQFSNSRSEMNVSTLELGDSALYLCASSLGGSNYGYTFGSGTRLTVV.

V and J are TRBV6-5 and TRBJ1-6; D gene unclear. V lost 7 bases to trimming and J lost 7 bases, with 17 bases between them. The germline CDR1 and CDR2 sequences are MNHEY and SVGAGI. The CDR3 length is 15 residues. For the CDR3, the DNA is TGTGCCAGCACGGTCAGGACGGGGTTGAATTCACCCCTCCACTTT. Residues: CASTVRTGLNSPLHF.

The rearrangement links TRBV27 to TRBJ2-3; D is perhaps TRBD1 (5 bases). Trimming removed 2 bases from V and 0 bases from J, with 9 bases in between. The CDR3 length is 15 residues. From germline, CDR1 is MNHEY and CDR2 SMNVEV (reference sequence). Written as DNA, the CDR3 is TGTGCCAGCAGTTTAAGGACACTTAGCACAGATACGCAGTATTTT. Translation: CASSLRTLSTDTQYF.

This chain connects TRBV24-1 to TRBJ2-1, with D perhaps matching TRBD2 (7 bases). The germline gives CDR1 KGHDR, CDR2 SFDVKD. Trimming removed 10 bases at V and 1 base at J, with 13 bases between. The CDR3 is made up of 14 amino acids. The CDR3 coding sequence is TGTGCCACGAAGGGGGGGGGATCCTACAATGAGCAGTTCTTC. As protein: CATKGGGSYNEQFF.

The gene calls are TRBV2 and TRBJ1-2; D is possibly TRBD1 (6 bases). The V end was cut by 6 bases, the J end by 8 bases, with 22 bases between. CDR3 length equals 15 residues. The germline V gene encodes CDR1 SNHLY and CDR2 FYNNEI. In DNA form, the CDR3 reads TGTGCCAGCAGCGAGAAATCCAGGGGTTTTGTGGGCTACACCTTC. Its translation: CASSEKSRGFVGYTF. The entire variable domain, with the rest obtained from reference TRBV2 and TRBJ1-2, is as follows: EPEVTQTPSHQVTQMGQEVILRCVPISNHLYFYWYRQILGQKVEFLVSFYNNEISEKSEIFDDQFSVERPDGSNFTLKIRSTKLEDSAMYFCASSEKSRGFVGYTFGSGTRLTVV.

This clone was picked up one time. The chain employs TRBV19 and TRBJ1-1; TRBD1 aligns across 7 bases. Germline V gene lookup returns CDR1 LNHDA and CDR2 SQIVND (reference sequence). V shed 5 bases and J 3 bases; nucleotides not matched to a gene: 9. The CDR3 length is 15 residues. The CDR3, as DNA: TGTGCCAGTAGTTCCAAAAGACAGGGAGACACTGAAGCTTTCTTT. It yields the protein CASSSKRQGDTEAFF.

The V and J genes are TRBV11-2 and TRBJ1-4; weak D call: TRBD1 (5 bases). This CDR3 contains 12 residues. The germline V and J ends were trimmed by 5 bases and 7 bases, with 8 bases remaining between them. The germline gives CDR1 SGHAT, CDR2 FQNNGV. CDR3 sequence reads: CASSTQGEKLFF. The CDR3 DNA reads TGTGCCAGCAGCACCCAGGGTGAAAAACTGTTTTTT. Full variable domain (outside the CDR3, taken from reference TRBV11-2 and TRBJ1-4): EAGVAQSPRYKIIEKRQSVAFWCNPISGHATLYWYQQILGQGPKLLIQFQNNGVVDDSQLPKDRFSAERLKGVDSTLKIQPAKLEDSAVYLCASSTQGEKLFFGSGTQLSVL.

This chain joins TRBV3-1 (or the pseudogene TRBV3-2) and TRBJ1-3; D is possibly TRBD1 (6 bases). Trimming left V 4 bases short and J 1 base short, with 14 bases between. The CDR3 is 16 residues long. The V gene's germline CDR1 is LGHDT and CDR2 YNNKEL (reference sequence). In DNA, the CDR3 is TGTGCCAGCAGCCCACAGGGTTACGTATCTGGAAACACCATATATTTT. Translating gives CASSPQGYVSGNTIYF.

The chain recombines TRBV27 with TRBJ1-3; 7 bases are shared with TRBD1. Germline values: CDR1 MNHEY, CDR2 SMNVEV (reference sequence). V lost 4 bases and J lost 4; bases outside the gene matches: 4. This CDR3 has 14 residues. CDR3 protein: CASSSTGSGNTIYF. The CDR3 DNA reads as TGTGCCAGCAGTTCGACAGGGTCGGGAAACACCATATATTTT.

This chain links TRBV7-9 with TRBJ1-1; 11 bases fit TRBD1. V dropped 5 bases and J dropped 3; count of bases not matched to a gene: 2. This CDR3 contains 14 residues. Germline loops: CDR1 SEHNR, CDR2 FQNEAQ (reference sequence). Written as DNA, the CDR3 is TGTGCCAGCAGCCCGGACAGGGGGCACACTGAAGCTTTCTTT. It specifies CASSPDRGHTEAFF.

This chain connects TRBV6-2 or TRBV6-3 to TRBJ1-2, with D unclear. Germline-derived CDR1 and CDR2 are MNHEY and SVGEGT. Between the trimmed V and J ends, which lost 2 bases and 5 bases, there was a span of 12 bases. CDR3 length: 14 amino acids. Written as DNA, the CDR3 is TGTGCCAGCAGTTACCTCCGGGGTCCTTATGGCTACACCTTC. Translated, it gives CASSYLRGPYGYTF.

The rearrangement uses TRBV4-1 and TRBJ2-1, with 10 positions matching TRBD2. This CDR3 is built from 21 residues. Germline assignment: CDR1 MGHRA and CDR2 YSYEKL. The V segment lost 0 bases and the J segment 4 bases; nucleotides outside the gene matches: 18. The DNA of the CDR3 is TGCGCCAGCAGCCAAGATATAGTAGCCGATGAACTAGCGGGGTATTACAATGAGCAGTTCTTC. Amino acids: CASSQDIVADELAGYYNEQFF.

This chain connects TRBV6-6 to TRBJ2-7; weak D call: TRBD2 (5 bases). The CDR3 extends over 11 amino acids. Germline-derived CDR1 and CDR2 are MNHNY and SVGAGI (reference sequence). Trimming removed 6 bases from V and 5 bases from J, with 8 bases in between. This chain's CDR3 is CASRSGNEQYF. The CDR3 bases are TGTGCCAGCAGGTCGGGGAACGAGCAGTACTTC.

V usage is TRBV6-1 and J usage is TRBJ1-6; D might be TRBD1 (6 bases). V shed 0 bases and J shed 9 bases, with 15 bases lying between them. CDR1 and CDR2 (germline): MNHNS, SASEGT. This CDR3 has 16 amino acids. The CDR3 sequence is CASSEAMQGPGSPLHF. CDR3 in DNA: TGTGCCAGCAGTGAAGCGATGCAGGGGCCAGGTTCACCCCTCCACTTT.

The chain recombines TRBV5-6 with TRBJ1-1; perhaps TRBD1 as D (5 bases). CDR1 is SGHDT and CDR2 is YYEEEE in the germline V gene. CDR3 length: 15 residues. V was trimmed by 4 bases and J by 0 bases, leaving 13 bases between them. DNA of the CDR3: TGTGCCAGCAGCCGCGGGGCTACTTTGAACACTGAAGCTTTCTTT. It specifies CASSRGATLNTEAFF.

In its sample, this clone was seen once. The chain uses TRBV4-1 and TRBJ2-7, with D maybe TRBD2 (6 bases). This CDR3 is 13 amino acids long. V was shortened by 5 bases and J by 5 bases, with 13 bases between the two germline ends. CDR1 MGHRA and CDR2 YSYEKL come from the germline V gene. CDR3 loop: CASSSRLGHEQYF. The CDR3 bases are TGCGCCAGCAGCTCCCGACTAGGCCACGAGCAGTACTTC.

With regard to this clone: This CDR3 is also generated by other DNA sequences in the sample. This chain joins TRBV2 and TRBJ1-2; 8 bases are shared with TRBD1. In germline, CDR1 is SNHLY, CDR2 FYNNEI. The CDR3 runs 14 residues. With 1 base clipped from V and 3 bases from J, the junction kept 1 base outside the gene matches. The CDR3 coding sequence is TGTGCCAGCAGTGAAGACAGGGGGGACTATGGCTACACCTTC. It specifies CASSEDRGDYGYTF.